These T cell receptor beta chains were read from a single sample in a study of blood T cell repertoires in COVID-19. Assay used: immunoSEQ multiplex PCR; TCRdb lists only in-frame clones, some missing. The sample consists of fewer than 35,000 clones, over 75% of them appearing once. The sample was peripheral blood. These receptors all stem from a man in his 60s with active COVID-19. The conserved cysteine and the conserved F or W are not part of the CDR3 here. D genes are given only for firm matches.

v_call	j_call	d_call	cdr3_aa
TRBV25-1	TRBJ2-1	NA	ASSGVISSSYNEQF
TRBV15	TRBJ2-4	TRBD2	ATSRPSGQRNIQY
TRBV5-1	TRBJ2-1	NA	ASSLSQIFSYNEQF
TRBV6-5	TRBJ1-2	NA	ASSSGVGRWGYT
TRBV18	TRBJ1-2	TRBD1	ASSPGTEANYGYT
TRBV7-9	TRBJ2-3	TRBD2	ASSSDVAGGGTDTQY
TRBV5-1	TRBJ2-3	TRBD2	ASSWPPSGYTDTQY
TRBV15	TRBJ2-7	NA	ATSRVKSSYEQY
TRBV5-1	TRBJ2-3	NA	ASSLAGAVNADTQY
TRBV27	TRBJ2-4	TRBD1	ASSRTGGTIIQY
TRBV19	TRBJ2-2	TRBD2	ASSGLAGVATGELF
TRBV18	TRBJ2-7	NA	ASSRGSLGPYEQY
TRBV11-2	TRBJ2-2	NA	ASSLEPRSIVRLNTGELF
TRBV11-2	TRBJ1-1	TRBD1	ASSSTQGAHTEAF
TRBV6-1	TRBJ1-4	TRBD1	ASSAGTGGTWWNEKLF
TRBV19	TRBJ2-5	NA	ASSIGRARETQY
TRBV20-1	TRBJ2-1	NA	SASIAYSYNEQF
TRBV18	TRBJ2-7	TRBD2	ASSEFGLAGGASYEQY
TRBV7-2	TRBJ2-7	TRBD2	ASSLAWEGEQY
TRBV6-5	TRBJ1-4	NA	ASSYFRGSEKLF
TRBV10-2	TRBJ2-7	NA	ASRDSDYEQY
TRBV5-5	TRBJ2-7	NA	ASSLEVSGSYEQY
TRBV11-2	TRBJ2-1	TRBD2	ASSLDHGTSGMNEQF
TRBV19	TRBJ1-2	TRBD1	ASTEGATQIHYGYT
TRBV7-2	TRBJ2-5	TRBD2	ASSPRGGRAGGETQY
TRBV27	TRBJ2-7	TRBD2	ASKGGGTSGYEQY
TRBV4-1	TRBJ2-1	NA	ASSQERGIVHNEQF
TRBV15	TRBJ2-4	NA	ATSRLAGQNIQY
TRBV15	TRBJ1-2	NA	ATSRDQAKPYGYT
TRBV19	TRBJ2-7	NA	ASGGQSSYEQY
TRBV5-4	TRBJ2-1	TRBD2	ASSLGQREFGEQF
TRBV5-1	TRBJ1-2	NA	ASSLNPGQGYGYT
TRBV28	TRBJ2-2	TRBD1	ASSNRGLATGELF
TRBV28	TRBJ2-3	TRBD2	ASSFGLAGLADTQY
TRBV4-2	TRBJ2-7	TRBD1	ASSRGQGDEQY
TRBV14	TRBJ1-1	TRBD1	ASSHLGQGWTEAF
TRBV19	TRBJ2-2	NA	ASSIEGGYTGELF
TRBV18	TRBJ1-4	TRBD1	ASSPLPGTDEKLF
TRBV6-5	TRBJ1-1	NA	ASSYQGNTEAF
TRBV11-1	TRBJ2-7	TRBD2	ASSLLTAGGLGEQY
TRBV18	TRBJ2-2	NA	ASSLTKDTGELF
TRBV29-1	TRBJ1-4	NA	SAVQYANEKLF
TRBV11-3	TRBJ2-1	TRBD2	ASSLEVGLAGVNEQF
TRBV19	TRBJ1-2	NA	ASSGSWFGVNYGYT
TRBV5-1	TRBJ1-1	NA	ASSLDSGRITEAF
TRBV7-9	TRBJ2-3	NA	ASSLGTQSTDTQY
TRBV24-1	TRBJ2-1	TRBD2	ATGREFSNEQF
TRBV25-1	TRBJ2-1	NA	ASSTSGTSGAHGQF
TRBV7-9	TRBJ2-5	TRBD2	ASSFTALTSGRQETQY
TRBV19	TRBJ2-1	TRBD1	ASTNPGTVYNEQF
TRBV12-3/TRBV12-4	TRBJ2-2	NA	ASNLGVRGELF
TRBV2	TRBJ2-3	TRBD2	ASSEEGLGTDTQY
TRBV6-5	TRBJ1-2	TRBD1	ASTTGSYGYT
TRBV6-5	TRBJ2-1	TRBD2	ASSYFRSGTSNEQF
TRBV5-1	TRBJ2-5	NA	ASSLRARGRGAQETQY
TRBV7-2	TRBJ2-1	NA	ASSLVLASNEQF
TRBV7-8	TRBJ1-6	TRBD1	ASSSDRVNSPLH
TRBV27	TRBJ2-7	TRBD1	ASSFTRQGAREQY